This T cell receptor beta chain was sequenced during a study of control samples from healthy donors and cancer patients. Between the trimmed V and J ends, which lost 3 bases and 0 bases, there was a span of 10 bases. CDR3 length equals 15 residues. The germline V gene has CDR1 SGDLS and CDR2 YYNGEE. Sequenced by immunoSEQ multiplex PCR; TCRdb stores in-frame clones only, minus some. In the table there are about 40,000 clones, about 93% of which are singletons. The sequencing sample was made of blood. This TCR derives from a woman between 45 and 65 years old in good health. The V and J genes are TRBV9 and TRBJ1-3; D not certain. The DNA for the CDR3 is TGTGCCAGCAGCGCCGGCCGGACCTCTGGAAACACCATATATTTT. Amino acids: CASSAGRTSGNTIYF.